Shown below are 8 T cell receptor beta chains from a single sample sequenced in a study of beta chain features in type 1 diabetes. General observations from the study: A moderate, significant TCRB CDR3 shortening appeared in type 1 diabetes across four CD4+ subsets.

Their antigens remain unidentified. Expressed TCRB transcripts were sequenced, since all the RNA that had been isolated was reverse transcribed. Using immunoSEQ multiplex PCR, the repertoire was profiled, and TCRdb retains in-frame clones only, with some absent. The sample has under 250,000 clones; 14% are singletons. The sequenced sample was naive CD4+ T cells from blood. The receptors derive from a young man with type 1 diabetes.

The table lists this clone with a few counts. The chain joins TRBV11-2 to TRBJ1-1; a weak D match, TRBD1 (5 bases). Germline lookup yields CDR1 SGHAT and CDR2 FQNNGV. Trimming removed 1 base at V and 3 bases at J, with 9 bases between. The CDR3 consists of 14 residues. The CDR3 sequence: CASSLVGADTEAFF. The CDR3 region has the DNA TGTGCCAGCAGCTTAGTAGGGGCGGACACTGAAGCTTTCTTT. The variable domain in full, completed from reference TRBV11-2 and TRBJ1-1, reads EAGVAQSPRYKIIEKRQSVAFWCNPISGHATLYWYQQILGQGPKLLIQFQNNGVVDDSQLPKDRFSAERLKGVDSTLKIQPAKLEDSAVYLCASSLVGADTEAFFGQGTRLTVV.

In this sample, this clone turned up a few times. V usage is TRBV4-1 and J usage is TRBJ2-1; TRBD2 matches at 10 bases. Germline trimming cut 4 bases from V and 4 bases from J; bases unmatched to any gene: 7. The CDR3 totals 16 residues. The germline V gene has CDR1 MGHRA and CDR2 YSYEKL. The CDR3 sequence: CASSRSTSGLYNEQFF. Here the CDR3 DNA reads TGCGCCAGCAGCCGTTCGACTAGCGGGTTATACAATGAGCAGTTCTTC.

This clone has a handful of counts. The chain joins TRBV29-1 to TRBJ1-2; 7 bases are a match to TRBD1. V lost 7 bases, J lost 0 bases, and 8 bases stayed unmatched. The CDR3 runs to 14 residues. Germline V lookup: CDR1 SQVTM, CDR2 ANQGSEA. In DNA, the CDR3 is TGCAGCGCTACAACAGGGGCTCCTAACTATGGCTACACCTTC. It codes for CSATTGAPNYGYTF.

This sequence joins TRBV20-1 and TRBJ1-2; possible D gene TRBD1, 5 bases. There are 11 residues in the CDR3. Trimming removed 5 bases from V and 12 bases from J, with 16 bases in between. Per the germline V gene, CDR1 is DFQATT and CDR2 is SNEGSKA (reference sequence). The CDR3 here is CSASEGFANTF. CDR3 nucleotides: TGCAGTGCTTCGGAGGGGTTCGCGAACACCTTC.

This clone has more than one count but fewer than ten. The chain is built from TRBV14 and TRBJ1-2, with TRBD1 as a possible D gene (6 bases). V lost 4 bases, J lost 4 bases, and 10 bases lay in between. This CDR3 has 13 amino acids. The germline gives CDR1 SGHDN, CDR2 FVKESK. CDR3 in amino acids: CASSPGQFYGYTF. DNA for the CDR3: TGTGCCAGCAGCCCCGGACAGTTCTATGGCTACACCTTC.

This clone occurred a few times. V is TRBV9 and J is TRBJ2-7; 8 nucleotides line up with TRBD2. V lost 1 base, J lost 3 bases, and 3 bases stayed unmatched. Germline V gene data show CDR1 as SGDLS and CDR2 as YYNGEE. The CDR3 loop spans 14 amino acids. CDR3 sequence: CASSVLSGSYEQYF. The CDR3 region has the DNA TGTGCCAGCAGCGTATTGAGCGGGAGCTACGAGCAGTACTTC.

The V call is TRBV10-3, the J call TRBJ2-7, with D possibly TRBD2 on 6 matching bases. Germline V lookup: CDR1 ENHRY, CDR2 SYGVKD. With 8 bases removed from V and 9 bases from J, the gap between germline ends came to 14 bases. The CDR3 length is 11 residues. The CDR3 sequence: CAIGGGAGQYF. The CDR3 nucleotides read TGTGCCATCGGCGGAGGGGCTGGGCAGTACTTC.

The table lists this clone with a few counts. Other DNA sequences within the sample encode an identical CDR3. The chain carries TRBV2 and TRBJ2-6, with a weak D call TRBD2 (6 bases). The CDR3 is made up of 13 amino acids. V gave up 8 bases and J gave up 2 bases, with 7 bases separating them. Germline values: CDR1 SNHLY, CDR2 FYNNEI. The CDR3 reads CASSGAGANVLTF. CDR3 DNA sequence: TGTGCCAGCTCGGGGGCTGGGGCCAACGTCCTGACTTTC.